A selection of T cell receptor beta chains follows, all from one sample in a study of CD8 T cells in Susac syndrome. TCRdb called the immunoSEQ multiplex PCR reads again in MiXCR, with one record for every CDR3 protein. The table has 150,000 to 200,000 distinct CDR3 sequences, around 94% seen once. Sample: CD4+ T cells from PBMCs. Every receptor here comes from a human donor with Susac syndrome. The CDR3 runs from the conserved cysteine through the conserved F or W. A D gene is named only where the DNA matches it firmly. A clone size is listed for some rows: how often the clone was seen (once, few, many), or a class if it is expanded.

clone size	V gene	J gene	D gene	CDR3 protein	CDR3 DNA
NA	TRBV12-3/TRBV12-4	TRBJ1-1	NA	CASTQGPMNTEAFF	TGTGCCAGCACCCAAGGGCCGATGAACACTGAAGCTTTCTTT
NA	TRBV5-1	TRBJ1-3	NA	CASASGKVSGNTIYF	TGCGCCAGCGCCTCAGGCAAGGTCTCTGGAAACACCATATATTTT
NA	TRBV5-1	TRBJ2-7	NA	CASSLRAAHEQYF	TGCGCCAGCAGCCTTCGGGCGGCCCACGAGCAGTACTTC
NA	TRBV12-3/TRBV12-4	TRBJ2-7	TRBD1	CASSPDRGHGGYEQYF	TGTGCCAGCAGTCCTGACAGGGGGCACGGAGGCTACGAGCAGTACTTC
NA	TRBV10-1	TRBJ1-1	NA	CASSEGEYTEAFF	TGCGCCAGCAGTGAAGGAGAGTACACTGAAGCTTTCTTT
NA	TRBV12-3/TRBV12-4	TRBJ2-1	TRBD1	CASSRSGQSYNEQFF	TGTGCCAGCAGCCGATCGGGACAGTCCTACAATGAGCAGTTCTTC
NA	TRBV9	TRBJ1-2	TRBD1	CASSARQGANYGYTF	TGTGCCAGCAGCGCTCGACAGGGAGCTAACTATGGCTACACCTTC
NA	TRBV30	TRBJ2-4	TRBD1	CAWSVSGGKNIQYF	TGTGCCTGGAGTGTATCAGGGGGCAAAAACATTCAGTACTTC
NA	TRBV20-1	TRBJ2-5	TRBD2	CSVSAADGGAETQYF	TGCAGTGTTTCAGCCGCAGACGGGGGGGCAGAGACCCAGTACTTC
once	TRBV20-1	TRBJ2-3	NA	CSARKSGDTQYF	TGCAGTGCTAGGAAGTCGGGGGATACGCAGTATTTT
NA	TRBV4-3	TRBJ1-2	TRBD1	CASSQGVAGTGYGYTF	TGCGCCAGCAGCCAAGGGGTAGCCGGGACAGGGTATGGCTACACCTTC
NA	TRBV7-9	TRBJ1-1	TRBD1	CASSRGTGTMYTEAFF	TGTGCCAGCAGCCGCGGGACAGGGACAATGTACACTGAAGCTTTCTTT
NA	TRBV5-1	TRBJ2-3	TRBD1	CASSTNRGPSTDTQYF	TGCGCCAGCAGCACCAACAGGGGCCCGAGCACAGATACGCAGTATTTT
NA	TRBV4-2	TRBJ2-5	NA	CASSNDPQRGETQYF	TGTGCCAGCAGCAACGACCCACAAAGGGGAGAGACCCAGTACTTC
NA	TRBV20-1	TRBJ2-3	NA	CSAQSGGSVTDTQYF	TGCAGTGCCCAGTCAGGTGGTAGCGTCACAGATACGCAGTATTTT
NA	TRBV27	TRBJ1-6	NA	CASSLYYNSPLHF	TGTGCCAGCAGTTTATACTATAATTCACCCCTCCACTTT
NA	TRBV21-1	TRBJ2-1	NA	CASSRHPAGSYNEQFF	TGTGCCAGCAGCAGACACCCGGCGGGATCCTACAATGAGCAGTTCTTC
NA	TRBV5-8	TRBJ2-3	NA	CASSLGPATDTQYF	TGTGCCAGCAGCTTGGGACCAGCCACAGATACGCAGTATTTT
NA	TRBV30	TRBJ2-3	NA	CAWSVRGFGTDTQYF	TGTGCCTGGAGTGTACGCGGTTTTGGCACAGATACGCAGTATTTT
NA	TRBV7-2	TRBJ2-5	TRBD2	CASSRGGTQETQYF	TGTGCCAGCAGCCGGGGGGGGACCCAAGAGACCCAGTACTTC
NA	TRBV28	TRBJ2-3	TRBD2	CGSSVGLAGALRADTQYF	TGCGGTAGCAGTGTCGGACTAGCGGGGGCCTTAAGGGCAGATACGCAGTATTTT
once	TRBV15	TRBJ2-1	NA	CATSRGGGRYNEQFF	TGTGCCACCAGCAGAGGTGGGGGCCGTTACAATGAGCAGTTCTTC
NA	TRBV20-1	TRBJ1-2	NA	CSARWGADYGYTF	TGCAGTGCTAGGTGGGGTGCAGACTATGGCTACACCTTC
NA	TRBV5-6	TRBJ1-6	NA	CASSQEYRENSPLHF	TGTGCCAGCAGCCAAGAGTACAGGGAAAATTCACCCCTCCACTTT
NA	TRBV6-6	TRBJ2-7	NA	CASSYLNPISEQYF	TGTGCCAGCAGTTACCTCAATCCGATATCCGAGCAGTACTTC
once	TRBV29-1	TRBJ2-5	TRBD2	CSVMSGGAGETQYF	TGCAGCGTGATGAGCGGGGGGGCCGGAGAGACCCAGTACTTC
few	TRBV4-1	TRBJ2-7	NA	CASSQDLPYEQYF	TGCGCCAGCAGCCAAGATCTACCCTACGAGCAGTACTTC
NA	TRBV4-1	TRBJ1-1	NA	CASRGPGRVNTEAFF	TGCGCCAGCAGAGGGCCGGGACGGGTCAACACTGAAGCTTTCTTT
NA	TRBV29-1	TRBJ1-1	TRBD1	CSGEQGYTEAFF	TGCAGCGGAGAACAGGGGTACACTGAAGCTTTCTTT
NA	TRBV9	TRBJ2-3	NA	CASSANPGTSTDTQYF	TGTGCCAGCAGCGCCAACCCCGGGACCAGCACAGATACGCAGTATTTT
once	TRBV25-1	TRBJ2-4	TRBD1	CASSRTGSPIAKNIQYF	TGTGCCAGCAGTCGGACAGGCTCGCCCATAGCCAAAAACATTCAGTACTTC
few	TRBV9	TRBJ2-1	NA	CASSVGTGYNEQFF	TGTGCCAGCAGCGTTGGGACGGGCTACAATGAGCAGTTCTTC
NA	TRBV6-5	TRBJ2-5	TRBD1	CASRYRGYQETQYF	TGTGCCAGCAGGTACAGGGGGTACCAAGAGACCCAGTACTTC
NA	TRBV7-2	TRBJ2-7	TRBD1	CASSLIDRDYEQYF	TGTGCCAGCAGCTTAATCGACAGGGACTACGAGCAGTACTTC
NA	TRBV6-5	TRBJ2-1	TRBD2	CASSSLSGGFYNEQFF	TGTGCCAGCAGTTCTTTGAGCGGGGGGTTTTACAATGAGCAGTTCTTC
NA	TRBV14	TRBJ2-1	NA	CASSQEFREYSEQFF	TGTGCCAGCAGCCAAGAGTTCAGGGAATACAGTGAGCAGTTCTTC
NA	TRBV7-9	TRBJ2-7	NA	CASSPTGEQYF	TGTGCCAGCAGCCCCACAGGGGAGCAGTACTTC
NA	TRBV20-1	TRBJ1-5	NA	CSARDSARGNSNQPQHF	TGCAGTGCTAGAGATTCGGCGAGGGGTAATAGCAATCAGCCCCAGCATTTT
NA	TRBV27	TRBJ1-2	TRBD1	CASRGGQGGYGYTF	TGTGCCAGCAGGGGGGGACAGGGGGGTTATGGCTACACCTTC
NA	TRBV30	TRBJ1-2	NA	CAWAGLDGYTF	TGTGCCTGGGCGGGGCTAGATGGCTACACCTTC
NA	TRBV3-1	TRBJ1-1	TRBD1	CASSQTPGGTEAFF	TGTGCCAGCAGCCAAACTCCAGGGGGCACTGAAGCTTTCTTT
NA	TRBV4-1	TRBJ1-2	NA	CASSHLALSEDGYTF	TGCGCCAGCAGCCACCTCGCTTTGTCGGAGGATGGCTACACCTTC
once	TRBV4-2	TRBJ1-6	NA	CASSPKRGPGSPLHF	TGTGCCAGCAGCCCCAAGAGGGGCCCTGGTTCACCCCTCCACTTT
NA	TRBV11-2	TRBJ2-7	TRBD1	CASSRGQGPFYEQYF	TGTGCCAGCAGCAGGGGACAGGGTCCCTTCTACGAGCAGTACTTC
once	TRBV20-1	TRBJ2-1	NA	CSAPRRAGNEQFF	TGCAGTGCTCCCCGGAGGGCGGGGAATGAGCAGTTCTTC
NA	TRBV12-3/TRBV12-4	TRBJ2-2	TRBD1	CASSQGTGAGTGELFF	TGTGCCAGCAGTCAAGGGACAGGGGCAGGGACCGGGGAGCTGTTTTTT
NA	TRBV2	TRBJ1-2	TRBD1	CASTTTGRNGYTF	TGTGCCAGCACCACGACAGGGAGGAATGGCTACACCTTC
NA	TRBV20-1	TRBJ1-1	NA	CSAKLGQHMNTEAFF	TGCAGTGCTAAGCTCGGACAGCACATGAACACTGAAGCTTTCTTT
NA	TRBV9	TRBJ2-5	NA	CASTRRGARGQETQYF	TGTGCCAGCACACGACGAGGGGCGAGGGGGCAAGAGACCCAGTACTTC
NA	TRBV12-3/TRBV12-4	TRBJ1-2	NA	CASSLNLGGTNGYTF	TGTGCCAGCAGTTTAAATTTGGGCGGGACCAACGGCTACACCTTC
NA	TRBV5-1	TRBJ1-2	NA	CASSTDIIANYGYTF	TGCGCCAGCAGCACTGACATTATAGCTAACTATGGCTACACCTTC
NA	TRBV5-1	TRBJ2-5	TRBD2	CASSRRTSEETQYF	TGCGCCAGCAGCCGCAGGACTAGTGAGGAGACCCAGTACTTC
NA	TRBV5-1	TRBJ2-7	TRBD2	CASHQSSGGNYEQYF	TGCGCCAGCCACCAATCTAGCGGGGGTAACTACGAGCAGTACTTC
NA	TRBV5-6	TRBJ1-1	TRBD1	CASSLGSFGTETFF	TGTGCCAGCAGCTTGGGAAGTTTCGGGACAGAAACTTTCTTT
NA	TRBV24-1	TRBJ2-1	NA	CATSDIGGVDEQFF	TGTGCCACCAGTGATATAGGGGGGGTCGATGAGCAGTTCTTC
NA	TRBV3-1	TRBJ2-7	TRBD2	CASSPSRGGGARYF	TGTGCCAGCAGCCCATCTCGGGGGGGAGGCGCCCGGTACTTC
NA	TRBV20-1	TRBJ2-1	TRBD2	CSASQAAGGPNEQFF	TGCAGTGCTTCACAGGCGGCGGGGGGGCCTAATGAGCAGTTCTTC
NA	TRBV5-1	TRBJ1-2	NA	CASSLADNYGYTF	TGCGCCAGCAGCTTGGCGGATAACTATGGCTACACCTTC
NA	TRBV6-5	TRBJ2-5	NA	CASSRRQDQETQYF	TGTGCCAGCAGTCGACGACAGGACCAAGAGACCCAGTACTTC